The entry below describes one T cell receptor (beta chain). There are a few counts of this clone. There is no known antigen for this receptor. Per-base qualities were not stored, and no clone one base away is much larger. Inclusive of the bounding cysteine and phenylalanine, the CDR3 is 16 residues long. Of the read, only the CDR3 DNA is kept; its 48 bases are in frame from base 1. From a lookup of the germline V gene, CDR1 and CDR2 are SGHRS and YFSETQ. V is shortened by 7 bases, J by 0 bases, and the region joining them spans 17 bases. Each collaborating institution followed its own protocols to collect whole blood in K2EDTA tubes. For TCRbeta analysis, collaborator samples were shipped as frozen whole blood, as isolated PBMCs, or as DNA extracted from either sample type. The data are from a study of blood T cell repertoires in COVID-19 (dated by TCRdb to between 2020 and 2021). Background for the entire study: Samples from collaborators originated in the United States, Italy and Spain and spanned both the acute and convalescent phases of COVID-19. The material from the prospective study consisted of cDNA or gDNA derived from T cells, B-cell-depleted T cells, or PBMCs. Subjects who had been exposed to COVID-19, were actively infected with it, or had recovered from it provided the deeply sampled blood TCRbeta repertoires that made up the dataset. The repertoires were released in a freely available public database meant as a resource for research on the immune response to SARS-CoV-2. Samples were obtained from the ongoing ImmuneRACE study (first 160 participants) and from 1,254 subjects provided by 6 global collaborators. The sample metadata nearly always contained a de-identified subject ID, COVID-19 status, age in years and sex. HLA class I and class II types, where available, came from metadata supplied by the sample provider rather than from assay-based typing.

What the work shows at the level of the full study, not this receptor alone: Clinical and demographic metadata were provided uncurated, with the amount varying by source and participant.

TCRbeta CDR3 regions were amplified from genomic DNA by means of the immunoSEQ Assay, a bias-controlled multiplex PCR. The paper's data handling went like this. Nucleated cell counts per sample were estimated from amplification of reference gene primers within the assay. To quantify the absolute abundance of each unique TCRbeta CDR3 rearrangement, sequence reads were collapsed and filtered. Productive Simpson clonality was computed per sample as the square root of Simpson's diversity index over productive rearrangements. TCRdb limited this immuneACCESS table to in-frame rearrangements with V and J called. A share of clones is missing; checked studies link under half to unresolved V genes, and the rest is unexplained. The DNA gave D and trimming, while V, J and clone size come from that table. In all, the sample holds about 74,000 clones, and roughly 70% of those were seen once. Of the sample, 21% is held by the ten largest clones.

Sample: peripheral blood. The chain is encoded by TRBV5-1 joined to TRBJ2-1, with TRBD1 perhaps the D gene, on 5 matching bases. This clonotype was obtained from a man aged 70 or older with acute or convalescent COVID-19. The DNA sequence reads TGCGCCAGCCGATTAGGGCAGGGTAGCTCCTACAATGAGCAGTTCTTC. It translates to CASRLGQGSSYNEQFF.